This T cell receptor (beta chain) was captured in a study of cytomegalovirus exposure and HLA in healthy donors. PCR was performed using 60 Vbeta and 13 Jbeta primers. Sequencing used immunoSEQ multiplex PCR; TCRdb keeps in-frame clones, though not all of them. The table shows 180,000 or so clones, with 70% to 90% occurring only once. Germline V CDR1 and CDR2: MNHNY, SVGAGI (reference sequence). J gave up 5 bases and V 4 bases, and 9 bases lay outside the gene matches. CDR3 length equals 15 residues. This clonotype was obtained from a man aged 18 to 30 in good health and CMV-seropositive. The specimen sequenced was PBMCs. The genes are TRBV6-6 and TRBJ2-5, with 8 nucleotides matching TRBD1. The CDR3 bases are TGTGCCAGCAGTTGGGGGGACAGGTTAGGGGAGACCCAGTACTTC. This translates into CASSWGDRLGETQYF.